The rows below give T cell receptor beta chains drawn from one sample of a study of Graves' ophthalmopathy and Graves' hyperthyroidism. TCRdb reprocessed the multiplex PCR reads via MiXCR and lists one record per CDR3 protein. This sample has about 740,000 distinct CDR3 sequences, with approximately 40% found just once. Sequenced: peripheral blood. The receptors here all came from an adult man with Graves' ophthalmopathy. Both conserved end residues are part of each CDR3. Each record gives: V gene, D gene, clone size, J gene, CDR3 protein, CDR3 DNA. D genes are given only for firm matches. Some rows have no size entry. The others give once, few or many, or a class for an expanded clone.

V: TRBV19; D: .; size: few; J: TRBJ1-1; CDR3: CASTSRGRGNTEAFF; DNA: TGTGCCAGTACCTCCCGGGGGCGCGGGAACACTGAAGCTTTCTTT
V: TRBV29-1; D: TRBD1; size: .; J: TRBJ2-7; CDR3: CSLKQGSHEQYF; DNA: TGCAGCTTGAAACAGGGGTCCCACGAGCAGTACTTC
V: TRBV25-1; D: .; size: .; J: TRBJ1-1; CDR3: CAWSSGGLGTEAFF; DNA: TGTGCCTGGAGTTCGGGGGGCCTAGGCACTGAAGCTTTCTTT
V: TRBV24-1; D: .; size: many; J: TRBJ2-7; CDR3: CATSDPTGSYEQYF; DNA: TGTGCCACCAGTGATCCGACAGGCTCCTACGAGCAGTACTTC
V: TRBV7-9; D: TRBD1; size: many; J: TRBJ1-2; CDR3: CASSVSGGHGYTF; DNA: TGTGCCAGCAGTGTTTCAGGGGGGCATGGCTACACCTTC
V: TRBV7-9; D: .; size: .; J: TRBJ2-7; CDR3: CASSLILGGAGEQYF; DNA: TGTGCCAGCAGCTTAATTCTTGGGGGGGCCGGAGAGCAGTACTTC
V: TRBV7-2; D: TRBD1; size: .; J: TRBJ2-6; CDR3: CASSLGGQGGFGGANVLTF; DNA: TGTGCCAGCAGCTTAGGTGGACAGGGGGGGTTTGGTGGGGCCAACGTCCTGACTTTC
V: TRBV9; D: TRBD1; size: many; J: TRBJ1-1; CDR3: CASSVGGGGTEAFF; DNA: TGTGCCAGCAGCGTAGGAGGGGGCGGGACTGAAGCTTTCTTT
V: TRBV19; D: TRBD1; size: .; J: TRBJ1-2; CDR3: CASSARQGANYGYTF; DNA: TGTGCCAGTAGTGCACGACAGGGAGCTAACTATGGCTACACCTTC
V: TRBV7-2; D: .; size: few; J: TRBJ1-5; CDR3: CASSPQTISNQPQHF; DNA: TGTGCCAGCAGCCCCCAGACAATTAGCAATCAGCCCCAGCATTTT
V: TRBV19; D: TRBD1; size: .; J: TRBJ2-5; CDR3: CASSPLTGGVRAKTQYF; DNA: TGTGCCAGCAGCCCCCTGACAGGGGGAGTACGGGCGAAGACCCAGTACTTC
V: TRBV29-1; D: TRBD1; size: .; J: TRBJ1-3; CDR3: CSVGQGMDTGNTIYF; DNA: TGCAGCGTGGGACAGGGAATGGACACTGGAAACACCATATATTTT
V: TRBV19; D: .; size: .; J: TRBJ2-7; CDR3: CASSLSTQTYEQYF; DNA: TGTGCCAGTAGTCTATCGACACAAACCTACGAGCAGTACTTC
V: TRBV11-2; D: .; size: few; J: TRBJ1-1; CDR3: CASQGSEWWINTEAFF; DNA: TGTGCCAGCCAAGGGTCGGAATGGTGGATTAACACTGAAGCTTTCTTT
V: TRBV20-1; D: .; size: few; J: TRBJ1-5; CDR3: CSALQGTNQPQHF; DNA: TGCAGTGCCCTACAGGGCACCAATCAGCCCCAGCATTTT
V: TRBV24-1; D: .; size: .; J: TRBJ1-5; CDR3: CASSAPGPQHF; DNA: TGTGCCAGCAGTGCCCCCGGTCCCCAGCATTTT
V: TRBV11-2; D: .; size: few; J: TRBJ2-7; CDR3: CASSLNQGDHYEQYF; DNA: TGTGCCAGCAGCTTAAACCAGGGCGATCACTACGAGCAGTACTTC
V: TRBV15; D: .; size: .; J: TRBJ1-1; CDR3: CATSRGARGETEAFF; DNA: TGTGCCACCAGCAGAGGGGCCAGGGGAGAGACTGAAGCTTTCTTT
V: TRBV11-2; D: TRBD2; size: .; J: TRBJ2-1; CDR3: CASSPGLAGDDEQFF; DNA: TGTGCCAGCAGCCCGGGACTAGCGGGAGACGATGAGCAGTTCTTC
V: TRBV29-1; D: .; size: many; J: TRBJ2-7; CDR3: CSVVRTDSTYEQYF; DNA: TGCAGCGTGGTCCGGACAGACTCAACCTACGAGCAGTACTTC
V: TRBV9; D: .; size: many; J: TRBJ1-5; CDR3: CASSVEAGINQPQHF; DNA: TGTGCCAGCAGCGTAGAGGCAGGGATCAATCAGCCCCAGCATTTT
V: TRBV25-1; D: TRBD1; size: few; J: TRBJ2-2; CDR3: CASTPDRVGTGELFF; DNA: TGTGCCAGCACCCCGGACAGGGTTGGCACCGGGGAGCTGTTTTTT
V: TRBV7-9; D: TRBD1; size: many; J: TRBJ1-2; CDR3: CASSLKPGQDEGNTF; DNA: TGTGCCAGCAGCCTCAAACCGGGACAGGACGAGGGAAACACCTTC
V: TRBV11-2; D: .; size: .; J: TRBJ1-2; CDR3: CASSLGGSGTNYGYTF; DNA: TGTGCCAGCAGCTTGGGGGGGTCGGGTACTAACTATGGCTACACCTTC
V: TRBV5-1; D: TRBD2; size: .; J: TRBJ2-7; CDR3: CASSPWSSGGYEQYF; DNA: TGCGCCAGCAGCCCCTGGTCTAGCGGGGGCTACGAGCAGTACTTC